These 6 T cell receptor beta chains were all obtained from the same sample, sequenced in a study of T cell responses to AZD1222 COVID-19 vaccine. Clones were sequenced by immunoSEQ multiplex PCR, and TCRdb holds only the in-frame ones, with some missing. Altogether 99,000 or so clones are present, 70% to 90% being singletons, with the ten largest covering around 3.1%. The specimen comprised peripheral blood, sampled on day 0 of AZD1222 vaccination. These receptors all stem from an adult in good health.

The J gene is TRBJ1-6, the V gene TRBV23-1; D perhaps matches TRBD1 (5 bases). TRBV23-1 is noted as an ORF with a role that remains uncertain. V was shortened by 1 base and J by 8 bases, with 15 bases between the two germline ends. This CDR3 spans 16 amino acids. The CDR3 nucleotides read TGCGCCAGCAGTCAATTGGGGACTCATCTTGATTCACCCCTCCACTTT. It codes for CASSQLGTHLDSPLHF.

This clone was seen a few times. Germline and junction disagree at one end, which may indicate a read error. The chain joins TRBV5-1 to TRBJ2-2; 10 bases fit TRBD2. The CDR3 spans 17 residues. From germline, CDR1 is SGHRS and CDR2 YFSETQ. CDR3 protein: CASATGPSGSRGGELFF. In DNA form, the CDR3 reads TGTGCCAGCGCCACAGGGCCTAGCGGGAGTCGCGGCGGGGAGCTGTTTTTT.

The J gene is TRBJ2-3, the V gene TRBV5-4; maybe TRBD2 (6 bases). The V end was cut by 5 bases, the J end by 2 bases, with 12 bases between. Per the germline V gene, CDR1 is SGHNT and CDR2 is YYREEE (reference sequence). The CDR3 is made up of 14 amino acids. The CDR3 DNA reads TGTGCCAGCAGTCCCGGGACTCACACAGATACGCAGTATTTT. Translation gives CASSPGTHTDTQYF.

V usage is TRBV6-6 and J usage is TRBJ2-7, with 8 positions matching TRBD1. This CDR3 has 15 amino acids. Germline V lookup: CDR1 MNHNY, CDR2 SVGAGI (reference sequence). Trimming at V came to 2 bases and at J to 4 bases, leaving 7 bases not matched to a gene. Written as DNA, the CDR3 is TGTGCCAGCAGTTACGCATCAGGGGGCGGGTACGAGCAGTACGTC. It yields the protein CASSYASGGGYEQYV.

In its sample, this clone was seen once. The rearrangement joins TRBV27 to TRBJ1-6; possibly TRBD1 for D (5 bases). CDR3 length equals 14 residues. V lost 8 bases and J lost 9, with 17 bases in between. Germline values: CDR1 MNHEY, CDR2 SMNVEV (reference sequence). CDR3 bases: TGTGCCAGCTCCCCTGACGGGGGGGGTTCACCCCTCCACTTT. This codes for CASSPDGGGSPLHF.

This CDR3 reads CASSYSVPGPEAFF. The CDR3 nucleotides read TGTGCCAGCAGTTACTCGGTCCCGGGCCCGGAAGCTTTCTTT. The genes are TRBV6-5 and TRBJ1-1; D is unclear. The CDR3 is 14 residues long. CDR1 and CDR2 from the germline V gene are MNHEY and SVGAGI. V shed 0 bases and J shed 8 bases, with 13 bases lying between them.